This T cell receptor beta chain is drawn from a study of cytomegalovirus exposure and HLA in healthy donors. Background on the study: Caucasian-associated ancestry cluster membership applied to 75% to 85% of approximately 420 genotyped donors.

The primer mix had 60 Vbeta and 13 Jbeta primers. This table comes from immunoSEQ multiplex PCR, and its TCRdb copy is limited to in-frame clones, with some not included. The table shows 130,000 or so clones, with 70% to 85% occurring only once. The source is a man aged 18-30 years in good health and CMV-seronegative. Material for sequencing was PBMCs.

The CDR3 protein is CASSTRTSGGPEQYF. CDR3 nucleotide sequence: TGCGCCAGCAGCACCCGGACTAGCGGGGGGCCCGAGCAGTACTTC. The rearrangement links TRBV5-1 to TRBJ2-7, with 14 bases fitting TRBD2. The trim removed 4 bases at V and 6 bases at J, leaving 6 bases unmatched. The V gene's germline CDR1 is SGHRS and CDR2 YFSETQ. This CDR3 contains 15 residues.